Listed below are T cell receptor beta chains from one sample, sequenced in a study of T cell responses to AZD1222 COVID-19 vaccine. Sequencing used immunoSEQ multiplex PCR; TCRdb keeps in-frame clones, though not all of them. Of approximately 260,000 clones in the sample, 80% to 95% were seen once. The starting material was peripheral blood, obtained on day 0 of AZD1222 vaccination. These receptors were taken from an adult in good health. Both conserved end residues are part of each CDR3. Fields, in order: D gene, V gene, J gene, clone size, CDR3 protein, CDR3 DNA. D genes are given only for firm matches. Some rows mark clone size as missing; the rest say once, few, many or name a class of expanded clone.

d_call: -
v_call: TRBV19
j_call: TRBJ2-7
clone_size: -
cdr3_aa: CASSSVLHPSYEQYF
cdr3_nt: TGTGCCAGTAGTAGTGTGTTACACCCGTCCTACGAGCAGTACTTC

d_call: TRBD1
v_call: TRBV7-2
j_call: TRBJ2-1
clone_size: -
cdr3_aa: CASSYRQGAIGEQFF
cdr3_nt: TGTGCCAGCAGCTACCGACAGGGGGCTATAGGTGAGCAGTTCTTC

d_call: -
v_call: TRBV5-1
j_call: TRBJ1-5
clone_size: -
cdr3_aa: CASSLAGRSNQPQHF
cdr3_nt: TGCGCCAGCAGCTTGGCTGGGCGTAGCAATCAGCCCCAGCATTTT

d_call: TRBD1
v_call: TRBV5-5
j_call: TRBJ1-3
clone_size: -
cdr3_aa: CASRRDRSGNTIYF
cdr3_nt: TGTGCCAGCAGAAGGGACAGATCTGGAAACACCATATATTTT

d_call: -
v_call: TRBV21-1
j_call: TRBJ1-1
clone_size: once
cdr3_aa: CASSRGPSILNTEAFF
cdr3_nt: TGTGCCAGCAGCAGGGGACCCTCGATTTTGAACACTGAAGCTTTCTTT

d_call: TRBD2
v_call: TRBV7-2
j_call: TRBJ2-1
clone_size: -
cdr3_aa: CASSHGGGSYREQFF
cdr3_nt: TGTGCCAGCAGCCACGGGGGGGGATCCTACAGGGAGCAGTTCTTC

d_call: -
v_call: TRBV9
j_call: TRBJ2-2
clone_size: -
cdr3_aa: CASSVGTGAGAGELFF
cdr3_nt: TGTGCCAGCAGCGTAGGAACGGGGGCAGGAGCCGGGGAGCTGTTTTTT

d_call: TRBD2
v_call: TRBV11-3
j_call: TRBJ2-7
clone_size: -
cdr3_aa: CASSRGGLGYEQYF
cdr3_nt: TGTGCCAGCAGCCGGGGAGGACTAGGCTACGAGCAGTACTTC

d_call: -
v_call: TRBV3-1/TRBV3-2
j_call: TRBJ1-1
clone_size: -
cdr3_aa: CASSPRDGLFEAFF
cdr3_nt: TGTGCCAGCAGTCCCCGGGACGGACTTTTTGAAGCTTTCTTT

d_call: -
v_call: TRBV7-2
j_call: TRBJ1-2
clone_size: -
cdr3_aa: CASSLAQGNGYTF
cdr3_nt: TGTGCCAGCAGCTTAGCGCAGGGGAATGGCTACACCTTC

d_call: -
v_call: TRBV30
j_call: TRBJ1-2
clone_size: -
cdr3_aa: CAWSFGGSNYGYTF
cdr3_nt: TGTGCCTGGTCCTTCGGGGGATCTAACTATGGCTACACCTTC

d_call: -
v_call: TRBV23-1
j_call: TRBJ1-5
clone_size: -
cdr3_aa: CASSQSNHSNQPQHF
cdr3_nt: TGCGCCAGCAGTCAATCGAATCATAGCAATCAGCCCCAGCATTTT

d_call: TRBD1
v_call: TRBV7-2
j_call: TRBJ1-1
clone_size: -
cdr3_aa: CASSPGQGRNTEAFF
cdr3_nt: TGTGCCAGCAGCCCAGGACAGGGCAGGAACACTGAAGCTTTCTTT

d_call: -
v_call: TRBV28
j_call: TRBJ2-7
clone_size: -
cdr3_aa: CASRSGGSYEQYF
cdr3_nt: TGTGCCAGCAGGTCCGGGGGCTCCTACGAGCAGTACTTC

d_call: -
v_call: TRBV28
j_call: TRBJ1-5
clone_size: few
cdr3_aa: CASSSKQLYSNQPQHF
cdr3_nt: TGTGCCAGCAGTAGTAAACAGCTCTATAGCAATCAGCCCCAGCATTTT

d_call: -
v_call: TRBV25-1
j_call: TRBJ1-6
clone_size: -
cdr3_aa: CASSGNEIALHF
cdr3_nt: TGTGCCAGCAGTGGTAACGAGATTGCCCTCCACTTT

d_call: -
v_call: TRBV2
j_call: TRBJ1-2
clone_size: once
cdr3_aa: CASSRDTYGYTF
cdr3_nt: TGTGCCAGCAGTCGGGACACCTATGGCTACACCTTC

d_call: -
v_call: TRBV7-9
j_call: TRBJ2-7
clone_size: few
cdr3_aa: CASSSTSSDEQYF
cdr3_nt: TGTGCCAGCAGCTCGACTAGTTCGGACGAGCAGTACTTC

d_call: -
v_call: TRBV7-3
j_call: TRBJ2-3
clone_size: -
cdr3_aa: CASSFSAGTDTQYF
cdr3_nt: TGTGCCAGCAGCTTCTCAGCGGGCACAGATACGCAGTATTTT

d_call: TRBD1
v_call: TRBV7-2
j_call: TRBJ1-2
clone_size: few
cdr3_aa: CASSWDRGTGYTF
cdr3_nt: TGTGCCAGCAGTTGGGACAGGGGGACTGGCTACACCTTC

d_call: -
v_call: TRBV5-6
j_call: TRBJ1-2
clone_size: -
cdr3_aa: CASRPPGRYGYTF
cdr3_nt: TGTGCCAGCAGGCCCCCAGGGCGGTATGGCTACACCTTC

d_call: TRBD1
v_call: TRBV7-9
j_call: TRBJ2-1
clone_size: -
cdr3_aa: CASSAKSPGQGSYNEQFF
cdr3_nt: TGTGCCAGCAGCGCAAAATCCCCGGGACAGGGGTCCTACAATGAGCAGTTCTTC

d_call: -
v_call: TRBV5-1
j_call: TRBJ2-7
clone_size: -
cdr3_aa: CASSPPEGGYEQYF
cdr3_nt: TGCGCCAGCAGCCCTCCGGAAGGGGGCTACGAGCAGTACTTC

d_call: TRBD2
v_call: TRBV27
j_call: TRBJ2-1
clone_size: -
cdr3_aa: CASSPTLAGGPLEQFF
cdr3_nt: TGTGCCAGCAGTCCTACCCTAGCGGGGGGGCCGTTGGAGCAGTTCTTC

d_call: -
v_call: TRBV3-1/TRBV3-2
j_call: TRBJ2-3
clone_size: -
cdr3_aa: CASSRVSDTQYF
cdr3_nt: TGTGCCAGCAGTCGGGTCTCAGATACGCAGTATTTT

d_call: -
v_call: TRBV7-2
j_call: TRBJ2-7
clone_size: -
cdr3_aa: CASSLSSTTLYEQYF
cdr3_nt: TGTGCCAGCAGCTTAAGTAGTACTACCCTCTACGAGCAGTACTTC

d_call: TRBD2
v_call: TRBV9
j_call: TRBJ2-7
clone_size: -
cdr3_aa: CASSVASGNYEQYF
cdr3_nt: TGTGCCAGCAGCGTAGCTAGCGGGAACTACGAGCAGTACTTC

d_call: -
v_call: TRBV19
j_call: TRBJ2-1
clone_size: -
cdr3_aa: CASSIAGGPYNEQFF
cdr3_nt: TGTGCCAGTAGTATAGCGGGGGGCCCTTACAATGAGCAGTTCTTC

d_call: TRBD1
v_call: TRBV28
j_call: TRBJ1-6
clone_size: once
cdr3_aa: CASSMDRAPMDSPLHF
cdr3_nt: TGTGCCAGCAGCATGGACAGGGCCCCAATGGATTCACCCCTCCACTTT

d_call: -
v_call: TRBV6-6
j_call: TRBJ1-1
clone_size: -
cdr3_aa: CASRNYRGEEAFF
cdr3_nt: TGTGCCAGCAGAAATTACAGAGGCGAGGAAGCTTTCTTT

d_call: -
v_call: TRBV3-1/TRBV3-2
j_call: TRBJ1-3
clone_size: -
cdr3_aa: CASGWLSGAGNTIYF
cdr3_nt: TGTGCCAGCGGCTGGTTGTCGGGCGCTGGAAACACCATATATTTT

d_call: -
v_call: TRBV3-1/TRBV3-2
j_call: TRBJ1-1
clone_size: -
cdr3_aa: CASSQDLPNTEAFF
cdr3_nt: TGTGCCAGCAGCCAAGATTTGCCGAACACTGAAGCTTTCTTT

d_call: -
v_call: TRBV4-1
j_call: TRBJ1-2
clone_size: -
cdr3_aa: CASSQDLGDNYGYTF
cdr3_nt: TGCGCCAGCAGCCAAGATTTAGGTGATAACTATGGCTACACCTTC

d_call: TRBD2
v_call: TRBV10-3
j_call: TRBJ2-5
clone_size: once
cdr3_aa: CAIKPSGSNQETQYF
cdr3_nt: TGTGCCATCAAACCTAGCGGGAGTAACCAAGAGACCCAGTACTTC

d_call: -
v_call: TRBV3-1/TRBV3-2
j_call: TRBJ1-5
clone_size: once
cdr3_aa: CASSQAENQPQHF
cdr3_nt: TGTGCCAGCAGCCAAGCCGAAAATCAGCCCCAGCATTTT

d_call: -
v_call: TRBV2
j_call: TRBJ1-2
clone_size: once
cdr3_aa: CASSGNSEYGYTF
cdr3_nt: TGTGCCAGCAGTGGGAACAGCGAATATGGCTACACCTTC

d_call: -
v_call: TRBV5-1
j_call: TRBJ2-3
clone_size: -
cdr3_aa: CASSLLDSTADTQYF
cdr3_nt: TGCGCCAGCAGCTTGTTGGACTCCACAGCAGATACGCAGTATTTT

d_call: -
v_call: TRBV5-4
j_call: TRBJ1-2
clone_size: -
cdr3_aa: CASSLGGSNGYTF
cdr3_nt: TGTGCCAGCAGCTTGGGAGGTTCCAATGGCTACACCTTC

d_call: -
v_call: TRBV9
j_call: TRBJ1-1
clone_size: -
cdr3_aa: CASSPLSVGPTEAFF
cdr3_nt: TGTGCCAGCAGCCCATTATCCGTGGGTCCGACTGAAGCTTTCTTT

d_call: -
v_call: TRBV29-1
j_call: TRBJ1-2
clone_size: -
cdr3_aa: CSVATVGGYTF
cdr3_nt: TGCAGCGTTGCGACAGTGGGTGGCTACACCTTC

d_call: -
v_call: TRBV11-3
j_call: TRBJ2-1
clone_size: -
cdr3_aa: CASSLEPGGSYNEQFF
cdr3_nt: TGTGCCAGCAGCTTAGAGCCCGGCGGCTCCTACAATGAGCAGTTCTTC

d_call: -
v_call: TRBV2
j_call: TRBJ1-1
clone_size: -
cdr3_aa: CASRGTAGTEAFF
cdr3_nt: TGTGCCAGCAGAGGGACCGCGGGGACTGAAGCTTTCTTT

d_call: TRBD2
v_call: TRBV7-2
j_call: TRBJ2-1
clone_size: once
cdr3_aa: CASSQTSGRNEQFF
cdr3_nt: TGTGCCAGCAGCCAGACTAGCGGGAGAAATGAGCAGTTCTTC

d_call: -
v_call: TRBV12-3/TRBV12-4
j_call: TRBJ1-2
clone_size: -
cdr3_aa: CASSFQGDYGYTF
cdr3_nt: TGTGCCAGCAGTTTCCAGGGAGACTATGGCTACACCTTC

d_call: -
v_call: TRBV29-1
j_call: TRBJ1-1
clone_size: -
cdr3_aa: CSPGGKRGTEAFF
cdr3_nt: TGCAGCCCCGGGGGCAAACGGGGGACTGAAGCTTTCTTT

d_call: -
v_call: TRBV6-5
j_call: TRBJ1-1
clone_size: -
cdr3_aa: CASSYGGQYTEAFF
cdr3_nt: TGTGCCAGCAGTTACGGGGGCCAGTACACTGAAGCTTTCTTT

d_call: -
v_call: TRBV6-2/TRBV6-3
j_call: TRBJ2-1
clone_size: -
cdr3_aa: CASSYDDAYNEQFF
cdr3_nt: TGTGCCAGCAGTTATGATGACGCCTACAATGAGCAGTTCTTC

d_call: TRBD1
v_call: TRBV20-1
j_call: TRBJ1-1
clone_size: once
cdr3_aa: CSASFLGGAHTEAFF
cdr3_nt: TGCAGTGCTAGTTTCCTAGGGGGCGCTCACACTGAAGCTTTCTTT

d_call: -
v_call: TRBV9
j_call: TRBJ1-5
clone_size: -
cdr3_aa: CASSVEPNQPQHF
cdr3_nt: TGTGCCAGCAGCGTAGAACCCAATCAGCCCCAGCATTTT

d_call: -
v_call: TRBV5-8
j_call: TRBJ2-5
clone_size: -
cdr3_aa: CASSLRGRGQETQYF
cdr3_nt: TGTGCCAGCAGCTTGAGGGGCAGGGGCCAAGAGACCCAGTACTTC

d_call: -
v_call: TRBV19
j_call: TRBJ1-4
clone_size: -
cdr3_aa: CASTGSNEKLFF
cdr3_nt: TGTGCCAGTACCGGCTCTAATGAAAAACTGTTTTTT

d_call: -
v_call: TRBV2
j_call: TRBJ1-1
clone_size: -
cdr3_aa: CATQPAFF
cdr3_nt: TGTGCCACTCAGCCAGCTTTCTTT

d_call: -
v_call: TRBV3-1/TRBV3-2
j_call: TRBJ2-5
clone_size: -
cdr3_aa: CASSRREVGETQYF
cdr3_nt: TGTGCCAGCAGCCGGAGAGAAGTAGGAGAGACCCAGTACTTC

d_call: -
v_call: TRBV7-6
j_call: TRBJ2-7
clone_size: -
cdr3_aa: CASSPSGSSSYEQYF
cdr3_nt: TGTGCCAGCAGCCCCTCTGGGAGCAGCTCCTACGAGCAGTACTTC

d_call: -
v_call: TRBV29-1
j_call: TRBJ1-2
clone_size: -
cdr3_aa: CTTEGGDNYGYTF
cdr3_nt: TGCACCACCGAGGGGGGAGATAACTATGGCTACACCTTC

d_call: -
v_call: TRBV14
j_call: TRBJ1-3
clone_size: once
cdr3_aa: CASSQEYGSGNTIYF
cdr3_nt: TGTGCCAGCAGCCAAGAGTACGGTTCTGGAAACACCATATATTTT

d_call: -
v_call: TRBV19
j_call: TRBJ1-5
clone_size: once
cdr3_aa: CATTEGALGANQPQHF
cdr3_nt: TGTGCCACCACCGAAGGGGCTTTAGGGGCGAATCAGCCCCAGCATTTT

d_call: -
v_call: TRBV28
j_call: TRBJ1-5
clone_size: -
cdr3_aa: CASTLGANSNQPQHF
cdr3_nt: TGTGCCAGCACCCTCGGAGCTAATAGCAATCAGCCCCAGCATTTT

d_call: -
v_call: TRBV3-1/TRBV3-2
j_call: TRBJ1-3
clone_size: -
cdr3_aa: CASSQGWGISGNTIYF
cdr3_nt: TGTGCCAGCAGCCAAGGGTGGGGCATCTCTGGAAACACCATATATTTT